These 16 T cell receptor beta chains originate from one sample sequenced in a study of blood T cell repertoires in COVID-19. Profiling relied on immunoSEQ multiplex PCR, and the TCRdb table lists in-frame clones only, not all of them. Among about 24,000 clones listed, approximately 87% were seen once. Sequenced input: peripheral blood. The receptors were sampled from a human donor with active COVID-19. The donor label of this sample is uncertain.

The gene calls are TRBV10-3 and TRBJ1-5; D is unresolved. The CDR3 sequence is 16 residues long. CDR1 and CDR2 (germline): ENHRY, SYGVKD. V shed 0 bases and J shed 3 bases, with 12 bases lying between them. The CDR3 spells CAISESSRSPNQPQHF. In nucleotides, the CDR3 is TGTGCCATCAGTGAGTCGTCCCGGTCTCCCAATCAGCCCCAGCATTTT.

As to this clone: The same CDR3 is also encoded by other DNA sequences in this sample. The chain combines TRBV5-1 with TRBJ1-1; TRBD1 aligns across 8 bases. CDR1 is SGHRS, CDR2 YFSETQ, per germline. V trimming: 0 bases; J trimming: 4 bases; junction bases outside the gene matches: 5. This CDR3 has 15 residues. CDR3 residues: CASSLGQGQGTEAFF. In DNA form, the CDR3 reads TGCGCCAGCAGCTTGGGACAGGGGCAAGGCACTGAAGCTTTCTTT.

V usage is TRBV4-1 and J usage is TRBJ2-3, with a weak D call TRBD2 (5 bases). Trimming took 0 bases from V and 3 from J, leaving 7 bases between them. Germline V gene data show CDR1 as MGHRA and CDR2 as YSYEKL. This CDR3 is built from 14 residues. This chain's CDR3 is CASSQDGETDTQYF. The DNA for the CDR3 is TGCGCCAGCAGCCAAGACGGGGAGACAGATACGCAGTATTTT.

This clone has just one count. This sequence joins TRBV10-3 and TRBJ1-1; tentative D call: TRBD1 (5 bases). V was clipped by 6 bases and J by 7 bases, with 12 bases between them. This CDR3 contains 12 residues. Looked up from germline, CDR1 is ENHRY and CDR2 is SYGVKD. The CDR3 loop is CAISGDRREAFF. The CDR3 DNA follows: TGTGCCATCAGCGGTGACAGACGTGAAGCTTTCTTT.

V usage is TRBV7-2 and J usage is TRBJ1-3; the D gene is possibly TRBD1 (6 bases). This CDR3 comprises 19 residues. V lost 5 bases to trimming and J lost 4 bases, with 27 bases between them. Germline V lookup: CDR1 SGHTA, CDR2 FQGNSA. CDR3 amino acids: CASSPRLLTGSLGGNTIYF. The CDR3, as DNA: TGTGCCAGCAGCCCTAGGTTGCTCACAGGGTCGTTGGGGGGAAACACCATATATTTT.

V gene TRBV7-8 combines with J gene TRBJ2-5, with 10 bases lining up with TRBD1. CDR3 length: 17 residues. Germline values: CDR1 SGHVS, CDR2 FQNEAQ. Unmatched junction bases numbered 11, after V lost 2 bases and J lost 5 bases. In DNA, the CDR3 is TGTGCCAGCAGCTTATGGGGGACAGGGGTCGAAGGGGAGACCCAGTACTTC. Encoded protein: CASSLWGTGVEGETQYF.

V usage is TRBV24-1 and J usage is TRBJ2-2; 9 bases align to TRBD2. From germline, CDR1 is KGHDR and CDR2 SFDVKD. This CDR3 spans 18 amino acids. The J segment lost 4 bases and the V segment lost 3 bases, leaving 11 bases of the junction unmatched. CDR3 bases: TGTGCCACCAGTGATAACGGCCCGCGGGGGGGTATCACCGGGGAGCTGTTTTTT. Protein product: CATSDNGPRGGITGELFF.

The V call is TRBV2, the J call TRBJ1-4, with D possibly being TRBD1 (6 bases). The V end was cut by 1 base, the J end by 8 bases, with 14 bases between. Germline assignment: CDR1 SNHLY and CDR2 FYNNEI. The CDR3 totals 15 residues. CDR3 DNA sequence: TGTGCCAGCAGTGAAGGGGCAGGGGAAGGAGAAAAACTGTTTTTT. It yields the protein CASSEGAGEGEKLFF.

This rearrangement joins TRBV2 to TRBJ2-5, with 8 bases fitting TRBD2. The V gene end was trimmed by 8 bases and the J gene end by 4 bases; junction bases not matched to a gene: 15. Germline values: CDR1 SNHLY, CDR2 FYNNEI. This CDR3 is built from 16 residues. CDR3 DNA sequence: TGTGCCAGCGGCTATACCCTGACTAGCGACCGAGAGACCCAGTACTTC. It yields the protein CASGYTLTSDRETQYF.

The chain couples TRBV4-2 to TRBJ2-1, with D possibly matching TRBD1 (6 bases). The V gene's germline CDR1 is LGHNA and CDR2 YNFKEQ. V shed 1 base and J shed 6 bases, with 16 bases lying between them. The CDR3 has 16 residues. Written as DNA, the CDR3 is TGTGCCAGCAGCCAAGGAGAGGGATTAGGGGGCAATGAGCAGTTCTTC. Translating it yields CASSQGEGLGGNEQFF.

The V gene is TRBV7-9, the J gene TRBJ1-2, with D unclear. V shed 2 bases and J shed 2 bases, with 9 bases lying between them. The CDR3 has 14 amino acids. In germline, CDR1 is SEHNR, CDR2 FQNEAQ (reference sequence). The CDR3 sequence is CASSLSAGNYGYTF. In DNA, the CDR3 is TGTGCCAGCAGCTTATCGGCCGGGAACTATGGCTACACCTTC.

The gene calls are TRBV23-1 and TRBJ1-1, with 7 positions matching TRBD1. TRBV23-1 is identified as an open reading frame with a role that is uncertain. The CDR3 totals 20 residues. Trimming took 2 bases from V and 1 from J; bases not matched to a gene: 19. CDR3 loop: CASSQPKLDRVSPRNTEAFF. The CDR3 DNA reads as TGCGCCAGCAGTCAACCCAAGCTTGACAGGGTTTCCCCCCGGAACACTGAAGCTTTCTTT.

Turning to this clone: The sample has other DNA sequences that encode this CDR3 too. J is TRBJ2-1 and V is TRBV24-1; 9 bases line up with TRBD2. Looked up from germline, CDR1 is KGHDR and CDR2 is SFDVKD. V shed 6 bases and J 6 bases; nucleotides not matched to a gene: 5. CDR3 size: 14 residues. The CDR3 nucleotides are TGTGCCACCAGTATTAGCGGGAGTATCAATGAGCAGTTCTTC. Translating it yields CATSISGSINEQFF.

V usage is TRBV6-5 and J usage is TRBJ1-1, with D possibly being TRBD1 (5 bases). Germline CDR1 MNHEY, CDR2 SVGAGI. CDR3 size: 15 residues. V lost 6 bases and J lost 4, with 18 bases in between. CDR3 coding DNA: TGTGCCAGCAGGAGAGAAAGAGACAGTTCCACTGAAGCTTTCTTT. As protein: CASRRERDSSTEAFF.

V is TRBV5-1 and J is TRBJ2-7, with D unclear. The CDR3 is 16 residues long. Germline V gene lookup returns CDR1 SGHRS and CDR2 YFSETQ. V dropped 2 bases and J dropped 3 bases, with 18 bases sitting between them. Here the CDR3 DNA reads TGCGCCAGCAGCTTCGGTCCCTCCCCTGAGATCTACGAGCAGTACTTC. This encodes CASSFGPSPEIYEQYF.

V and J are TRBV7-9 and TRBJ1-3; 7 bases match TRBD1. V trimming: 3 bases; J trimming: 4 bases; junction bases outside the gene matches: 6. In germline, CDR1 is SEHNR, CDR2 FQNEAQ (reference sequence). The CDR3 is made up of 15 amino acids. This CDR3 reads CASSFEGARGNTIYF. Written as DNA, the CDR3 is TGTGCCAGCAGCTTTGAGGGGGCGCGGGGAAACACCATATATTTT.